Listed below are T cell receptor beta chains from one sample, sequenced in a study of T cell changes during pregnancy in multiple sclerosis. Generated by immunoSEQ multiplex PCR, the TCRdb table keeps only in-frame clones and is missing some. The sample holds around 50,000 clones, around 93% seen once. The material was CD8+ T cells from peripheral blood mononuclear cells, obtained in the second trimester of pregnancy. The receptors come from a female donor with multiple sclerosis, enrolled in a pregnancy study. The CDR3 runs from the conserved cysteine through the conserved F or W. The D gene is left open where the match is weak. The size field is filled for only some rows; it gives once, few, many or a size class.

J,D,V,size,CDR3,DNA
TRBJ1-5,TRBD1,TRBV27,once,CASQDRGSDQPQHF,TGTGCCAGCCAGGACAGGGGATCAGATCAGCCCCAGCATTTT
TRBJ1-1,.,TRBV6-6,.,CASSYHPGGSRTEAFF,TGTGCCAGCAGTTACCACCCCGGAGGGTCTAGAACTGAAGCTTTCTTT
TRBJ2-1,TRBD1,TRBV4-1,.,CASSLRGQGALNEQFF,TGCGCCAGCAGCCTACGAGGGCAGGGGGCTTTGAATGAGCAGTTCTTC
TRBJ2-7,.,TRBV18,.,CASSPGDPGVSYEQYF,TGTGCCAGCTCACCAGGCGATCCAGGTGTAAGCTACGAGCAGTACTTC
TRBJ2-2,.,TRBV4-2,.,CASSPPPGDLATGELFF,TGTGCCAGCAGCCCCCCCCCGGGGGACTTAGCCACCGGGGAGCTGTTTTTT
TRBJ2-7,.,TRBV11-2,.,CASSSGQTYEQYF,TGTGCCAGCAGCTCGGGACAAACCTACGAGCAGTACTTC
TRBJ2-1,.,TRBV5-1,.,CASSLGHPAYNEQFF,TGCGCCAGCAGCTTGGGACATCCGGCCTACAATGAGCAGTTCTTC
TRBJ1-2,.,TRBV2,.,CASLGRGGYTF,TGTGCCAGCCTGGGCCGAGGGGGCTACACCTTC
TRBJ2-5,.,TRBV6-5,.,CASSYKSGGETQYF,TGTGCCAGCAGTTATAAATCAGGGGGGGAGACCCAGTACTTC
TRBJ2-1,.,TRBV29-1,.,CSAPTNPGNEQFF,TGCAGCGCCCCGACTAACCCGGGGAATGAGCAGTTCTTC
TRBJ2-5,.,TRBV28,.,CASSLTNRGGFQETQYF,TGTGCCAGCAGTTTAACAAACAGGGGGGGCTTCCAAGAGACCCAGTACTTC
TRBJ1-2,TRBD1,TRBV7-9,.,CASSSQGGEEGTFYGYTF,TGTGCCAGCAGCTCTCAAGGGGGCGAGGAGGGTACCTTCTATGGCTACACCTTC
TRBJ2-1,TRBD2,TRBV19,.,CASSIASGRYNEQFF,TGTGCCAGTAGTATTGCTAGCGGGAGGTACAATGAGCAGTTCTTC
TRBJ1-1,TRBD1,TRBV2,.,CASSGLGQGNTEAFF,TGTGCCAGCAGTGGATTGGGACAGGGGAACACTGAAGCTTTCTTT
TRBJ1-1,TRBD1,TRBV5-1,.,CASSLGDRGNRDGNTEAFF,TGCGCCAGCAGCTTGGGGGACAGGGGTAATAGAGACGGGAACACTGAAGCTTTCTTT
TRBJ1-2,.,TRBV7-6,.,CASSLGQGYGYTF,TGTGCCAGCAGCTTAGGGCAGGGCTATGGCTACACCTTC
TRBJ2-3,TRBD2,TRBV10-1,.,CASSAVAGDSEQYF,TGCGCCAGCAGTGCGGTAGCGGGGGATTCAGAACAGTATTTT
TRBJ1-1,.,TRBV15,.,CATSTRRDTEAFF,TGTGCCACCAGCACCCGGAGGGACACTGAAGCTTTCTTT
TRBJ1-1,.,TRBV2,.,CASSEWTACAFF,TGTGCCAGCAGTGAATGGACAGCCTGTGCTTTCTTT
TRBJ1-5,.,TRBV19,.,CASRHRVEDNQPQHF,TGTGCCAGTAGGCACAGGGTTGAGGACAATCAGCCCCAGCATTTT
TRBJ2-1,TRBD2,TRBV27,.,CASSLGLAAPSYNEQFF,TGTGCCAGCAGTTTAGGCCTAGCGGCCCCCTCCTACAATGAGCAGTTCTTC
TRBJ2-1,TRBD2,TRBV27,.,CASSVPGTSRTNEQFF,TGTGCCAGCAGTGTCCCCGGGACTAGCAGAACCAATGAGCAGTTCTTC
TRBJ2-3,.,TRBV5-4,once,CASSSQGTPTPDTQYF,TGTGCCAGCAGCTCACAAGGGACTCCTACGCCAGATACGCAGTATTTT
TRBJ2-7,TRBD1,TRBV9,.,CASSVARDSEQYF,TGTGCCAGCAGCGTAGCTCGGGACAGCGAGCAGTACTTC
TRBJ2-1,TRBD1,TRBV27,.,CASSPGTGSYNEQFF,TGTGCCAGCAGCCCCGGGACAGGGTCCTACAATGAGCAGTTCTTC
TRBJ2-1,.,TRBV30,.,CAWARDRINNEQFF,TGTGCCTGGGCGCGTGACAGGATAAACAATGAGCAGTTCTTC
TRBJ2-7,.,TRBV7-9,few,CASSPGGVGYEQYF,TGTGCCAGCAGCCCAGGAGGGGTGGGCTACGAGCAGTACTTC
TRBJ2-5,.,TRBV27,.,CASSPPARQETQYF,TGTGCCAGCAGCCCACCCGCCAGGCAAGAGACCCAGTACTTC
TRBJ1-1,.,TRBV19,few,CASSTSFSNTEAFF,TGTGCCAGTAGTACGTCTTTCAGTAACACTGAAGCTTTCTTT
TRBJ2-3,TRBD2,TRBV6-7,.,CASSWERGPGRTQYF,TGTGCCAGCAGTTGGGAGCGGGGGCCGGGTAGGACGCAGTATTTT
TRBJ2-7,.,TRBV4-2,.,CASSQGASPVLYEQYF,TGTGCCAGCAGCCAAGGAGCCTCCCCGGTCCTCTACGAGCAGTACTTC
TRBJ2-3,TRBD1,TRBV30,.,CAWSSGQGLDTQYF,TGTGCCTGGAGTTCGGGACAGGGCCTAGATACGCAGTATTTT
TRBJ2-5,.,TRBV7-9,.,CASSLAPTGLQETQYF,TGTGCCAGCAGCTTAGCCCCGACAGGACTCCAAGAGACCCAGTACTTC
TRBJ2-7,TRBD1,TRBV7-6,.,CASSPQTGSYEQYF,TGTGCCAGCAGCCCTCAGACAGGGTCCTACGAGCAGTACTTC
TRBJ1-1,.,TRBV2,.,CASLAGGEAFF,TGTGCCAGCCTAGCTGGGGGCGAGGCTTTCTTT
TRBJ1-4,.,TRBV19,.,CASTDRMTNEKLFF,TGTGCCAGCACAGATCGGATGACTAATGAAAAACTGTTTTTT
TRBJ1-1,.,TRBV11-1,.,CASSQGVTEAFF,TGTGCCAGCAGCCAAGGAGTCACTGAAGCTTTCTTT
TRBJ2-1,.,TRBV30,once,CAWTPGTYNEQFF,TGTGCCTGGACCCCTGGCACCTACAATGAGCAGTTCTTC
TRBJ2-1,TRBD2,TRBV11-2,.,CASSNGLAGVYNEQFF,TGTGCCAGCAGCAATGGACTAGCGGGAGTCTACAATGAGCAGTTCTTC
TRBJ2-3,.,TRBV11-3,once,CASSPGQLLADTQYF,TGTGCCAGCAGCCCCGGACAGCTTCTGGCAGATACGCAGTATTTT
TRBJ2-3,.,TRBV6-6,.,CASSYSEADTQYF,TGTGCCAGCAGTTACAGCGAGGCAGATACGCAGTATTTT
TRBJ2-2,.,TRBV7-6,.,CASSLGGWELFF,TGTGCCAGCAGCTTAGGAGGGTGGGAGCTGTTTTTT
TRBJ2-7,.,TRBV27,.,CASIPGHGPYEQYF,TGTGCCAGCATCCCGGGACATGGACCCTACGAGCAGTACTTC
TRBJ2-1,.,TRBV7-9,.,CASRPPGDYNEQFF,TGTGCCAGCAGGCCTCCAGGGGACTACAATGAGCAGTTCTTC
TRBJ1-1,.,TRBV7-3,.,CASSLGQGTSTEAFF,TGTGCCAGCAGCTTAGGGCAGGGTACGAGCACTGAAGCTTTCTTT
TRBJ2-1,.,TRBV7-2,.,CASGPPGGNEQFF,TGTGCCAGCGGACCCCCGGGCGGGAATGAGCAGTTCTTC
TRBJ1-2,.,TRBV29-1,once,CSADRSGGYTF,TGCAGCGCTGACAGGTCCGGTGGCTACACCTTC
TRBJ1-1,.,TRBV2,.,CATPPGVRTEAFF,TGTGCCACGCCCCCAGGGGTGAGGACTGAAGCTTTCTTT
TRBJ1-5,.,TRBV7-8,.,CASSPVTGSGEPQHF,TGTGCCAGCAGCCCCGTTACAGGGTCAGGGGAGCCCCAGCATTTT